These 3 T cell receptor beta chains originate from one sample sequenced in a study of beta chain features in type 1 diabetes. General study points: Shorter TCRB CDR3s, moderately but significantly so, were found in Type 1 diabetes patients in all four CD4+ subsets.

These receptors have no identified antigens. All of the isolated RNA was reverse transcribed, so expressed TCRB transcripts were sequenced. TCRdb's copy holds only in-frame clones and misses some; the assay was immunoSEQ multiplex PCR. The sample lists around 150,000 clones, roughly 65% occurring once. Sequenced: naive CD4+ T cells from blood. The receptor set was obtained from a young man with type 1 diabetes.

The rearrangement uses TRBV13 and TRBJ2-7, with D perhaps matching TRBD1 (6 bases). CDR1 and CDR2 (germline): PRHDT, FYEKMQ (reference sequence). CDR3 length equals 13 residues. The V gene lost 5 bases and the J gene lost 1 base, with 9 bases spanning the gap. In nucleotides, the CDR3 is TGTGCCAGCAGCAAAGGGGGTTCCTACGAGCAGTACTTC. Translation: CASSKGGSYEQYF.

The V gene is TRBV7-9, the J gene TRBJ1-2; perhaps TRBD1 as D (5 bases). The germline V gene encodes CDR1 SEHNR and CDR2 FQNEAQ (reference sequence). V lost 11 bases and J lost 2, with 9 bases in between. CDR3 size: 11 residues. The CDR3 spells CAGRQNYGYTF. CDR3 DNA: TGTGCCGGCCGACAGAACTATGGCTACACCTTC.

The chain links TRBV9 to TRBJ1-1; possibly TRBD1 for D (5 bases). The CDR3 contains 15 residues. V dropped 0 bases and J dropped 3 bases, with 12 bases sitting between them. Germline CDR1 SGDLS, CDR2 YYNGEE. CDR3 in DNA: TGTGCCAGCAGCGTAGCGGCAGGGTGGGACACTGAAGCTTTCTTT. Translating it yields CASSVAAGWDTEAFF. Complete variable domain (other parts from reference TRBV9 and TRBJ1-1): DSGVTQTPKHLITATGQRVTLRCSPRSGDLSVYWYQQSLDQGLQFLIQYYNGEERAKGNILERFSAQQFPDLHSELNLSSLELGDSALYFCASSVAAGWDTEAFFGQGTRLTVV.